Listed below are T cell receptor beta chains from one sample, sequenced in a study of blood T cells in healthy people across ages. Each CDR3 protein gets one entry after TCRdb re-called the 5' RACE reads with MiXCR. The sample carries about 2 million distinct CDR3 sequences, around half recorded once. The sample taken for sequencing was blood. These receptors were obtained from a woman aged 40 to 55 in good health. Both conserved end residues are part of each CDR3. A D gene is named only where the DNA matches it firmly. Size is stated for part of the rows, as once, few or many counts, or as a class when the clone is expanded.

CASSLTGTAYNEQFF,TGTGCCAGCAGTTTGACCGGGACTGCCTACAATGAGCAGTTCTTC,TRBV27,NA,NA,TRBJ2-1
CSARVPWRGGVLSNEQFF,TGCAGTGCTAGAGTACCTTGGCGGGGGGGGGTCCTTAGCAATGAGCAGTTCTTC,TRBV20-1,once,TRBD2,TRBJ2-1
CASSQGRDGANVLTF,TGCGCCAGCAGCCAAGGCCGGGACGGGGCCAACGTCCTGACTTTC,TRBV4-3,few,NA,TRBJ2-6
CASSFNLGHEQFF,TGTGCCAGCAGTTTCAATTTGGGGCACGAGCAGTTCTTC,TRBV12-3/TRBV12-4,NA,NA,TRBJ2-1
CSARVLAGWAAYEQYF,TGCAGTGCTAGAGTGCTAGCGGGTTGGGCAGCCTACGAGCAGTACTTC,TRBV20-1,NA,TRBD2,TRBJ2-7
CAIIGDTQYF,TGTGCCATCATCGGGGATACGCAGTATTTT,TRBV10-3,few,NA,TRBJ2-3
CASRATDSRNPQFF,TGTGCCAGCAGAGCCACGGACTCCCGGAACCCCCAGTTCTTC,TRBV6-5,NA,NA,TRBJ2-1
CSAPAGGFALPYEQYF,TGCAGTGCTCCGGCAGGGGGCTTCGCCCTTCCCTACGAGCAGTACTTC,TRBV20-1,few,TRBD1,TRBJ2-7
CASSTTGSDYGYTF,TGTGCCAGCAGCACGACAGGGAGCGACTATGGCTACACCTTC,TRBV11-2,few,TRBD1,TRBJ1-2
CASSPQREETQYF,TGTGCCAGCTCACCACAGAGGGAAGAGACCCAGTACTTC,TRBV18,few,NA,TRBJ2-5
CASRGDRVPYGYTF,TGCGCCAGCAGAGGGGACAGGGTGCCCTATGGCTACACCTTC,TRBV5-1,NA,TRBD1,TRBJ1-2
CASSQDLNINSPLHF,TGCGCCAGCAGCCAAGATCTGAATATTAATTCACCCCTCCACTTT,TRBV4-3,NA,NA,TRBJ1-6
CASTIIPAGDGSGYTF,TGTGCCAGCACTATAATCCCGGCGGGAGACGGATCTGGCTACACCTTC,TRBV28,NA,NA,TRBJ1-2
CASRGGRLTYEQYF,TGTGCCAGCAGAGGTGGCAGGCTGACCTACGAGCAGTACTTC,TRBV2,NA,NA,TRBJ2-7
CASSFFLKETQYF,TGTGCCAGCAGCTTTTTTCTAAAAGAGACCCAGTACTTC,TRBV7-2,NA,NA,TRBJ2-5
CASSGSAPLDYEQFF,TGTGCCAGCAGCGGGTCGGCACCCCTTGATTATGAGCAGTTCTTC,TRBV5-5,NA,NA,TRBJ2-1
CASSYSGGAEVSRQHF,TGTGCCAGCAGTTACTCGGGGGGAGCGGAGGTTAGCCGCCAGCATTTT,TRBV6-5,NA,NA,TRBJ1-5
CASKEGLADSYEQYF,TGCGCCAGCAAGGAGGGGCTAGCGGACTCCTACGAGCAGTACTTC,TRBV5-1,NA,TRBD2,TRBJ2-7
CASSDGTSGNEQFF,TGTGCCAGCAGTGATGGGACTAGCGGCAATGAGCAGTTCTTC,TRBV6-5,NA,TRBD2,TRBJ2-1
CASSPTLTNEQFF,TGTGCCAGCTCACCAACCCTCACCAATGAGCAGTTCTTC,TRBV18,NA,NA,TRBJ2-1
CASSLSLESHPTGANVLTF,TGCGCCAGCAGCCTGTCCTTGGAATCTCACCCAACTGGGGCCAACGTCCTGACTTTC,TRBV5-1,few,NA,TRBJ2-6
CASSSGEELDEQYF,TGTGCCAGCAGTTCCGGTGAGGAATTGGACGAGCAGTACTTC,TRBV28,NA,NA,TRBJ2-7
CASSFGGPSNQPQHF,TGTGCCAGCAGCTTCGGAGGGCCTAGCAATCAGCCCCAGCATTTT,TRBV7-2,NA,NA,TRBJ1-5
CASSWTEGRNEKLFF,TGTGCCAGCTCGTGGACGGAGGGACGGAATGAAAAACTGTTTTTT,TRBV18,NA,NA,TRBJ1-4
CASSSDSPSIQYF,TGCGCCAGCAGCTCCGACAGCCCGAGCATTCAGTACTTC,TRBV5-1,NA,NA,TRBJ2-4
CASSVAPIERRGALDTQYF,TGTGCCAGCAGCGTAGCCCCAATAGAGAGACGGGGCGCCCTAGACACGCAGTATTTT,TRBV9,NA,NA,TRBJ2-3
CASSNPDGYTGELFF,TGTGCCAGCAGCAATCCTGATGGATACACCGGGGAGTTGTTTTTT,TRBV9,NA,NA,TRBJ2-2
CASVIGTRHGTQYF,TGTGCCAGCGTGATAGGGACGCGGCACGGGACCCAGTACTTC,TRBV2,NA,NA,TRBJ2-5
CASSLTAVGNEQFF,TGTGCCAGCAGCTTAACGGCGGTCGGTAATGAGCAGTTCTTC,TRBV7-2,few,NA,TRBJ2-1
CASSQGTVEDIQYF,TGCGCCAGCAGCCAAGGAACAGTTGAGGACATTCAGTACTTC,TRBV4-1,NA,NA,TRBJ2-4
CASSSRLAGAHNEQFF,TGTGCCAGCAGCTCAAGACTAGCGGGGGCCCACAATGAGCAGTTCTTC,TRBV7-2,few,TRBD2,TRBJ2-1
CSARVIAGFSGANVLTF,TGCAGTGCTAGAGTGATCGCCGGGTTTTCTGGGGCCAACGTCCTGACTTTC,TRBV20-1,NA,NA,TRBJ2-6
CASSPRQALYYGYTF,TGTGCCAGCAGCCCCCGACAGGCTCTTTACTATGGCTACACCTTC,TRBV7-2,NA,NA,TRBJ1-2
CASSVREGLKGYTF,TGTGCCAGCAGCGTCAGGGAGGGCCTTAAGGGCTACACCTTC,TRBV9,once,NA,TRBJ1-2
CSVPRESYEQYF,TGCAGCGTCCCGAGGGAGTCCTACGAGCAGTACTTC,TRBV29-1,many,NA,TRBJ2-7
CASSVGQGFVVGYTF,TGTGCCAGCAGCGTTGGACAGGGCTTTGTAGTTGGCTACACCTTC,TRBV7-2,few,TRBD1,TRBJ1-2